Given below is one T cell receptor (beta chain) in context. Its target is not known. Given a much more abundant clone one base away, this may be a read error. The library came from three nested PCR rounds adapted from ARM-PCR protocols. TCRdb re-derived calls from the multiplex PCR reads in MiXCR, one entry per CDR3 protein. The profile covers 100,000 to 150,000 distinct CDR3 sequences, with around three fifths appearing a single time and about 13% taken by the ten largest. RNA was extracted from bulk tissue without any cell sorting. The record originates from a study of tumor and adjacent non-tumor tissue in lung cancer. Looking at the study overall: Samples averaged about 4.17 million productive TCRbeta reads each.

Study conclusions and caveats: Tumor tissue had significantly higher TCR diversity than normal lung. Tumor TCR diversity, when higher, was linked to shorter survival. Tumor repertoires had a smaller top 100 clone share than normal lung.

CDR3 size: 13 residues. Germline CDR1 SGHNT, CDR2 YYREEE (reference sequence). V gave up 0 bases and J gave up 10 bases, with 10 bases separating them. The origin of this receptor is a man younger than 45 with non-small cell lung cancer. This chain joins TRBV5-4 and TRBJ2-2; no definite D call. Sequencing was done on a sample of lung tumor tissue. CDR3 region: CASSLAGPVELFF. The CDR3 DNA reads as TGTGCCAGCAGCTTGGCCGGGCCCGTGGAGCTGTTTTTT.